The rows below give T cell receptor beta chains drawn from one sample of a study of T cells in localized non-small cell lung cancer. The assay was immunoSEQ multiplex PCR, and TCRdb's table has in-frame clones only and misses some. The repertoire holds about 41,000 clones, with roughly 80% as singletons. The sample consisted of PBMCs, taken before any cancer treatment. These receptors were obtained from a man aged 40-75 years with stage II lung adenocarcinoma. The CDR3 runs from the conserved cysteine through the conserved F or W. A D gene is named only where the DNA matches it firmly. Clone size is given for some rows only: seen once, a few or many times, or a class if the clone is expanded.

-	TRBV5-4	-	TRBJ2-3	TGTGCCAGCAGCTTGCAAGGGGGAGGGAATACGCAGTATTTT	CASSLQGGGNTQYF
-	TRBV4-2	-	TRBJ2-3	TGTGCCAGCAGCCAAGATCGTGCGCTAGCAGGCACAGATACGCAGTATTTT	CASSQDRALAGTDTQYF
-	TRBV7-2	once	TRBJ2-5	TGTGCCAGCAGCTTAGACAGAGAGGAGACCCAGTACTTC	CASSLDREETQYF
-	TRBV5-1	-	TRBJ1-3	TGCGCCAGCAGCACCGACTCAGGGTCTGGAAACACCATATATTTT	CASSTDSGSGNTIYF
-	TRBV2	-	TRBJ2-7	TGTGCCAGCAGTGAAGCGGCCCCACTAACTTCCTACGAGCAGTACTTC	CASSEAAPLTSYEQYF
-	TRBV4-2	-	TRBJ1-3	TGTGCCAGCAGCTCTTTGGGACGCTCTGGAAACACCATATATTTT	CASSSLGRSGNTIYF
-	TRBV11-3	-	TRBJ2-7	TGTGCCAGCAGCTTAGCTACAGGGTCAGAGCAGTACTTC	CASSLATGSEQYF
TRBD1	TRBV7-9	-	TRBJ2-3	TGTGCCAGCAGCCCTTGGGACAGATCCACAGATACGCAGTATTTT	CASSPWDRSTDTQYF
-	TRBV7-8	-	TRBJ2-3	TGTGCCAGCAGCTTAAAGCAGATCCTAGATACGCAGTATTTT	CASSLKQILDTQYF
-	TRBV6-5	-	TRBJ1-3	TGTGCCAGCAGTTACGACCATATGAGGAACACCATATATTTT	CASSYDHMRNTIYF
-	TRBV7-8	-	TRBJ2-5	TGTGCCAGCAGCTTAGATACAGGAAAGGAGACCCAGTACTTC	CASSLDTGKETQYF
-	TRBV11-1	-	TRBJ2-2	TGTGCCAGCAGCTATCAGGGGTACACCGGGGAGCTGTTTTTT	CASSYQGYTGELFF
TRBD1	TRBV28	-	TRBJ2-7	TGTGCCAGCACCTCGGGACAGGGGTCCTACGAGCAGTACTTC	CASTSGQGSYEQYF
TRBD2	TRBV7-8	-	TRBJ2-3	TGTGCCAGCAGCGGACTAGCGGGGGGCATGAGCACAGATACGCAGTATTTT	CASSGLAGGMSTDTQYF
TRBD1	TRBV7-3	-	TRBJ2-2	TGTGCCAGCAGCCTCAACCCGACAGGGGTCGGTACCGGGGAGCTGTTTTTT	CASSLNPTGVGTGELFF
-	TRBV21-1	-	TRBJ2-7	TGTGCCAGCTCGAATGAGGGGGACCACTACGAGCAGTACTTC	CASSNEGDHYEQYF
-	TRBV19	-	TRBJ1-6	TGTGCCAGTAGTGATTACGGCTACGGCTCTTCACCCCTCCACTTT	CASSDYGYGSSPLHF
TRBD1	TRBV30	-	TRBJ1-6	TGTGCCTGGATGGACAGGCTGGATTCACCCCTCCACTTT	CAWMDRLDSPLHF
-	TRBV19	-	TRBJ1-2	TGTGCCAGTAGTTCAGACAGATACAACTATGGCTACACCTTC	CASSSDRYNYGYTF
-	TRBV5-8	-	TRBJ2-3	TGTGCCAGCAGCTTGGTAGATACGCAGTATTTT	CASSLVDTQYF
-	TRBV27	once	TRBJ1-2	TGTGCCAGCAGTTTATCGGGTGGAAGCGTCAGCTATGGCTACACCTTC	CASSLSGGSVSYGYTF
-	TRBV28	-	TRBJ1-5	TGTGCCGGAGCCGGGGGGGATCAGCCCCAGCATTTT	CAGAGGDQPQHF
TRBD1	TRBV18	-	TRBJ2-5	TGTGCCAGCTCACCACCGGGGACAGGAGAGACCCAGTACTTC	CASSPPGTGETQYF
-	TRBV30	-	TRBJ1-2	TGTGCCTGGAGATCTGGTGGCTACACCTTC	CAWRSGGYTF
-	TRBV10-3	-	TRBJ1-5	TGTGCCACCCGCAGCCCTGGCGGACAGCCCCAGCATTTT	CATRSPGGQPQHF
-	TRBV4-2	-	TRBJ1-1	TGTGCCAGCAGCCAAGAGGTAGGGACGGAGAACACTGAAGCTTTCTTT	CASSQEVGTENTEAFF
TRBD1	TRBV11-2	-	TRBJ2-7	TGTGCCAGCAGCTCACAGGGGGAGGACTACTTGTACGAGCAGTACTTC	CASSSQGEDYLYEQYF
TRBD1	TRBV5-5	once	TRBJ2-7	TGTGCCAGCAGCCGACCGGGACAGGGAGATTACGAGCAGTACTTC	CASSRPGQGDYEQYF
-	TRBV10-2	-	TRBJ1-2	TGCGCCAGCAGTGGGACATTGGCCGGGCTAAACTATGGCTACACCTTC	CASSGTLAGLNYGYTF
TRBD2	TRBV7-9	-	TRBJ2-1	TGTGCCAGCAGCTTGGAGGGGAGGGATGGTGAGCAGTTCTTC	CASSLEGRDGEQFF
-	TRBV11-3	-	TRBJ2-5	TGTGCCAGCAGCTTAAGGGCAGGAGAGACCCAGTACTTC	CASSLRAGETQYF